This is a list of T cell receptor beta chains from one sample in a study of blood T cell repertoires in COVID-19. TCRdb's copy holds only in-frame clones and misses some; the assay was immunoSEQ multiplex PCR. The sample has around 180,000 clones; about 88% are singletons. Sample: peripheral blood. The receptors stem from a woman aged 30 to 39 with active or convalescent COVID-19. CDR3s include the opening cysteine and the closing phenylalanine or tryptophan. The D gene is left open where the match is weak. Expanded clones are given a class, and other clones once, few, many or no size at all.

D,size,J,V,CDR3,DNA
.,.,TRBJ1-6,TRBV15,CATSRERQWNSPLHF,TGTGCCACCAGCAGAGAAAGACAGTGGAATTCACCCCTCCACTTT
.,.,TRBJ1-4,TRBV19,CASRDSYATNEKLFF,TGTGCCAGTAGGGACAGTTATGCAACTAATGAAAAACTGTTTTTT
TRBD1,once,TRBJ1-2,TRBV6-4,CASSDSSLRDRGKTIYGYTF,TGTGCCAGCAGTGACTCGAGTCTGCGGGACAGGGGGAAGACAATCTATGGCTACACCTTC
TRBD1,.,TRBJ1-2,TRBV11-3,CASSQPGTAFRGYTF,TGTGCCAGCAGCCAACCCGGGACAGCGTTTCGGGGCTACACCTTC
.,.,TRBJ1-2,TRBV6-5,CASSYQGNYGYTF,TGTGCCAGCAGTTATCAGGGTAACTATGGCTACACCTTC
TRBD1,.,TRBJ2-7,TRBV11-3,CASSAGTDNSYEQYF,TGTGCCAGCAGCGCCGGGACAGATAACTCCTACGAGCAGTACTTC
TRBD1,.,TRBJ1-2,TRBV18,CASSPPQGARDSNYGYTF,TGTGCCAGCTCACCACCTCAGGGGGCGAGAGACAGTAACTATGGCTACACCTTC
.,.,TRBJ2-3,TRBV2,CASLPRDSLTDTQYF,TGTGCCAGCCTCCCTCGCGACAGTCTCACAGATACGCAGTATTTT
TRBD2,once,TRBJ2-5,TRBV6-1,CASSEEVAGYQETQYF,TGTGCCAGCAGTGAAGAGGTAGCGGGGTACCAAGAGACCCAGTACTTC
.,.,TRBJ1-6,TRBV7-6,CASSLSLPGAYNSPLHF,TGTGCCAGCAGCTTATCCCTCCCAGGGGCCTATAATTCACCCCTCCACTTT
.,.,TRBJ1-5,TRBV18,CASSEGRSQPQHF,TGTGCCAGCTCAGAGGGGAGGTCTCAGCCCCAGCATTTT
.,.,TRBJ1-1,TRBV15,CATSRARAGITEAFF,TGTGCCACCAGCAGAGCCCGAGCGGGAATTACTGAAGCTTTCTTT
.,.,TRBJ1-1,TRBV2,CASRTGGNTEAFF,TGTGCCAGCAGGACCGGGGGGAACACTGAAGCTTTCTTT
TRBD2,.,TRBJ2-1,TRBV2,CATQTSSGSYNEQFF,TGTGCCACCCAGACATCTAGCGGGAGTTACAATGAGCAGTTCTTC
.,few,TRBJ1-1,TRBV12-3/TRBV12-4,CASRSTVNTEAFF,TGTGCCAGCAGATCGACAGTGAACACTGAAGCTTTCTTT
TRBD1,.,TRBJ1-2,TRBV11-2,CASSLIGAGQGPERGYTF,TGTGCCAGCAGCTTAATCGGGGCGGGACAGGGCCCGGAGAGGGGCTACACCTTC
.,.,TRBJ1-5,TRBV24-1,CATSEGGYSNQPQHF,TGTGCCACCAGTGAAGGGGGTTATAGCAATCAGCCCCAGCATTTT
.,.,TRBJ2-5,TRBV18,CASSPVQVLQETQYF,TGTGCCAGCTCACCAGTACAGGTCCTCCAAGAGACCCAGTACTTC
TRBD2,.,TRBJ2-1,TRBV12-5,CASGTTGTSGYNEQFF,TGTGCTAGTGGTACCACCGGGACTAGCGGGTACAATGAGCAGTTCTTC
.,.,TRBJ1-5,TRBV5-3,CARIQTKTDNSNQPQHF,TGTGCCAGAATCCAAACCAAAACAGATAATAGCAATCAGCCCCAGCATTTT
.,.,TRBJ2-2,TRBV5-1,CASRQGLGTGELFF,TGCGCCAGCAGACAGGGTTTGGGCACCGGGGAGCTGTTTTTT
TRBD1,.,TRBJ1-1,TRBV5-1,CASLKQGAPTEAFF,TGCGCCAGCCTGAAACAGGGGGCCCCCACTGAAGCTTTCTTT
.,.,TRBJ2-7,TRBV10-3,CAISDSYPGTAYEQYF,TGTGCCATCAGTGATTCGTACCCCGGTACGGCCTACGAGCAGTACTTC
TRBD1,.,TRBJ1-5,TRBV5-1,CASSPGDRGPYNQPQHF,TGCGCCAGCAGCCCTGGAGACAGGGGGCCTTACAATCAGCCCCAGCATTTT
.,.,TRBJ2-6,TRBV24-1,CATRATGAGANVLTF,TGTGCCACCAGGGCCACAGGAGCTGGGGCCAACGTCCTGACTTTC
.,.,TRBJ1-1,TRBV2,CASSVRGGATTEAFF,TGTGCCAGCAGTGTTCGTGGGGGGGCCACCACTGAAGCTTTCTTT
.,.,TRBJ1-2,TRBV11-2,CASSSSGFVSYGYTF,TGTGCCAGCAGCTCCTCAGGGTTTGTCTCTTATGGCTACACCTTC
.,.,TRBJ1-5,TRBV30,CAWSTGYNQPQHF,TGTGCCTGGAGTACGGGGTACAATCAGCCCCAGCATTTT
.,.,TRBJ2-2,TRBV11-3,CASSPPQGGELFF,TGTGCCAGCAGCCCCCCCCAGGGGGGGGAGCTGTTTTTT
.,.,TRBJ1-6,TRBV11-2,CASSPNLSSYNSPLHF,TGTGCCAGCAGCCCCAACTTAAGCTCCTATAATTCACCCCTCCACTTT
.,.,TRBJ1-2,TRBV11-2,CASSPLREGAYGYTF,TGTGCCAGCAGCCCCCTGAGAGAAGGGGCGTATGGCTACACCTTC
.,.,TRBJ1-2,TRBV29-1,CSVENVAGRYGYTF,TGCAGCGTTGAAAATGTGGCAGGGAGGTATGGCTACACCTTC
.,.,TRBJ1-1,TRBV7-7,CASSFGTVGNTEAFF,TGTGCTAGCAGCTTTGGAACAGTGGGGAACACTGAAGCTTTCTTT
.,few,TRBJ1-5,TRBV18,CASSVNSDSNQPQHF,TGTGCCAGCTCCGTGAACAGTGATAGCAATCAGCCCCAGCATTTT
TRBD2,.,TRBJ2-5,TRBV5-8,CASSLGVRREGPETQYF,TGTGCCAGCAGCTTGGGAGTCAGGCGGGAGGGCCCAGAGACCCAGTACTTC
TRBD1,.,TRBJ1-2,TRBV28,CASSQNRGSYGYTF,TGTGCCAGCAGCCAAAACAGGGGAAGCTATGGCTACACCTTC
.,.,TRBJ2-1,TRBV6-1,CASSERGRGNEQFF,TGTGCCAGCAGTGAACGGGGCAGGGGCAATGAGCAGTTCTTC
TRBD2,.,TRBJ2-3,TRBV24-1,CATSDSRGGPAQDTQYF,TGTGCCACCAGTGATTCGCGGGGAGGGCCGGCCCAAGATACGCAGTATTTT
.,.,TRBJ1-1,TRBV14,CASSQVFGKGPGTEAFF,TGTGCCAGCAGCCAAGTCTTTGGTAAAGGCCCAGGCACTGAAGCTTTCTTT
.,.,TRBJ2-7,TRBV29-1,CSGRDSAYEQYF,TGCAGCGGGCGGGACAGTGCTTACGAGCAGTACTTC
TRBD2,.,TRBJ2-3,TRBV5-1,CASSLEGLAGASTDTQYF,TGCGCCAGCAGCTTGGAGGGACTAGCGGGAGCTAGCACAGATACGCAGTATTTT
.,.,TRBJ2-5,TRBV7-2,CASSLAEGMKTQYF,TGTGCCAGCAGCTTAGCCGAGGGAATGAAGACCCAGTACTTC
.,once,TRBJ1-1,TRBV6-1,CASSEISGAEAFF,TGTGCCAGCAGTGAAATATCGGGAGCTGAAGCTTTCTTT
TRBD1,.,TRBJ2-4,TRBV10-3,CAISDPGTENIQYF,TGTGCCATCAGTGACCCCGGGACAGAAAACATTCAGTACTTC
.,.,TRBJ2-2,TRBV14,CASSPPGGTSNTGELFF,TGTGCCAGCAGCCCCCCTGGGGGGACCTCGAACACCGGGGAGCTGTTTTTT
TRBD1,.,TRBJ1-2,TRBV11-3,CASSYAGTGVNYGYTF,TGTGCCAGCAGCTACGCCGGGACAGGGGTTAACTATGGCTACACCTTC
.,.,TRBJ1-6,TRBV3-1/TRBV3-2,CASSQVVAGLHF,TGTGCCAGCAGCCAAGTTGTAGCGGGCCTCCACTTT
TRBD1,.,TRBJ2-7,TRBV6-1,CASSELRGPPYEQYF,TGTGCCAGCAGTGAATTGAGGGGGCCCCCCTACGAGCAGTACTTC
.,.,TRBJ1-4,TRBV2,CASEGGRREVVFF,TGTGCCAGCGAAGGCGGGCGTAGGGAAGTAGTGTTTTTT
TRBD2,once,TRBJ2-7,TRBV15,CATSMTSGRAFSYEQYF,TGTGCCACCAGCATGACTAGCGGGAGGGCCTTTTCCTACGAGCAGTACTTC
.,once,TRBJ1-1,TRBV15,CATSREFRTRNTEAFF,TGTGCCACCAGCAGAGAATTTCGGACAAGGAACACTGAAGCTTTCTTT
TRBD2,.,TRBJ2-1,TRBV12-5,CASGVAGGSSYNEQFF,TGTGCTAGTGGGGTAGCGGGAGGCAGCTCCTACAATGAGCAGTTCTTC
.,few,TRBJ2-1,TRBV10-3,CAISELGFFDPESSYNEQFF,TGTGCCATCAGTGAGTTGGGTTTTTTTGACCCGGAGAGCTCCTACAATGAGCAGTTCTTC